This entry lists 10 T cell receptor beta chains sequenced from one sample in a study of cytomegalovirus exposure and HLA in healthy donors. The PCR made use of 60 Vbeta and 13 Jbeta primers. Assay: immunoSEQ multiplex PCR; the TCRdb copy retains only in-frame clones and omits some. The sample carries 75,000 to 100,000 clones, about 80% recorded once. The sample consisted of PBMCs. The receptors originated from a young man in good health and CMV-seropositive.

V is TRBV5-1 and J is TRBJ1-1; a possible D gene is TRBD1 (6 bases). The V and J ends lost 5 bases and 5 bases respectively, with 13 bases between them. This CDR3 comprises 13 residues. In germline, CDR1 is SGHRS, CDR2 YFSETQ. The CDR3 is CASSFHRETEAFF. DNA of the CDR3: TGCGCCAGCAGTTTTCACAGGGAAACTGAAGCTTTCTTT. Variable domain in full (rest from reference TRBV5-1 and TRBJ1-1): KAGVTQTPRYLIKTRGQQVTLSCSPISGHRSVSWYQQTPGQGLQFLFEYFSETQRNKGNFPGRFSGRQFSNSRSEMNVSTLELGDSALYLCASSFHRETEAFFGQGTRLTVV.

The chain links TRBV7-9 to TRBJ1-2, with unresolved D. The V end was cut by 7 bases, the J end by 3 bases, with 12 bases between. This CDR3 has 13 residues. Germline V gives CDR1 SEHNR, CDR2 FQNEAQ (reference sequence). CDR3 amino acids: CASIQVLDYGYTF. The CDR3 DNA is TGTGCCAGCATTCAGGTTTTGGACTATGGCTACACCTTC.

The chain joins TRBV9 to TRBJ2-1, with 12 bases lining up with TRBD2. The trim removed 0 bases at V and 8 bases at J, leaving 9 bases unmatched. This CDR3 region has 17 residues. Germline V CDR1 and CDR2: SGDLS, YYNGEE. CDR3 sequence reads: CASSVDLAGGPRDEQFF. The CDR3 DNA sequence: TGTGCCAGCAGCGTAGACCTAGCGGGGGGGCCTAGGGATGAGCAGTTCTTC. The variable domain in full, completed from reference TRBV9 and TRBJ2-1, reads DSGVTQTPKHLITATGQRVTLRCSPRSGDLSVYWYQQSLDQGLQFLIQYYNGEERAKGNILERFSAQQFPDLHSELNLSSLELGDSALYFCASSVDLAGGPRDEQFFGPGTRLTVL.

The chain combines TRBV10-3 with TRBJ1-1; no clear D gene. The CDR3 is 12 amino acids. Trimming took off 4 bases at V and 5 bases at J, with 8 bases between the two ends. Germline CDR1 is ENHRY and CDR2 is SYGVKD. The CDR3 here is CAISVGETEAFF. In DNA, the CDR3 is TGTGCCATCAGTGTGGGAGAGACTGAAGCTTTCTTT.

This sequence joins TRBV30 and TRBJ1-4; unclear D gene. V lost 7 bases, J lost 8 bases, and 14 bases lay in between. CDR3 length: 12 amino acids. The germline V gene has CDR1 GTSNPN and CDR2 SVGIG (reference sequence). CDR3 residues: CAYRSVREKLFF. DNA for the CDR3: TGTGCCTACCGGTCGGTGAGGGAAAAACTGTTTTTT.

The chain combines TRBV7-2 with TRBJ1-2, with 7 bases aligning to TRBD1. CDR3 size: 14 residues. V was pared by 2 bases and J by 5 bases, with 5 bases of the junction left unmatched. Germline loops: CDR1 SGHTA, CDR2 FQGNSA. The chain's CDR3 is CASSLLKGAYGYTF. The CDR3 DNA is TGTGCCAGCAGCTTATTGAAGGGGGCTTATGGCTACACCTTC.

The rearrangement uses TRBV6-4 and TRBJ2-2; D is unresolved. CDR1 is MRHNA and CDR2 is SNTAGT in the germline V gene. V gave up 5 bases and J gave up 3 bases, with 10 bases separating them. The CDR3 length is 14 residues. The CDR3 nucleotides are TGTGCCAGCAGTCCCTTCGGGTACACCGGGGAGCTGTTTTTT. Its protein is CASSPFGYTGELFF.

The chain employs TRBV7-9 and TRBJ2-1; TRBD2 might be the D (5 bases). This CDR3 spans 13 amino acids. The V gene's germline CDR1 is SEHNR and CDR2 FQNEAQ (reference sequence). V was trimmed by 5 bases and J by 6 bases, leaving 11 bases between them. The chain's CDR3 is CASSHPGGNEQFF. As DNA, the CDR3 is TGTGCCAGCAGCCATCCTGGAGGCAATGAGCAGTTCTTC.

This clone was detected only a few times. The gene calls are TRBV6-5 and TRBJ2-1; tentatively, D is TRBD2 (7 bases). V lost 8 bases to trimming and J lost 9 bases, with 20 bases between them. Germline loops: CDR1 MNHEY, CDR2 SVGAGI. This CDR3 region has 14 residues. CDR3 nucleotides: TGTGCCAGCTTTGTGGGGGGGCGAGGTAGTGAGCAGTTCTTC. This codes for CASFVGGRGSEQFF.

This clone was detected only a few times. V is TRBV5-1 and J is TRBJ1-4; the match to TRBD1 covers 9 bases. CDR3 length: 17 residues. The germline V gene encodes CDR1 SGHRS and CDR2 YFSETQ. J gave up 7 bases and V 6 bases, and 16 bases lay outside the gene matches. CDR3 sequence reads: CASNFGHLGTGSEKLFF. The CDR3 nucleotides are TGCGCCAGCAATTTTGGCCATCTAGGGACAGGGAGTGAAAAACTGTTTTTT.